These 22 T cell receptor delta chains originate from one sample sequenced in a study of gamma-delta T cells after stem cell transplantation. TCRdb fed the RT-PCR reads to CATT. The sample yields 11,000 or so delta-chain clones, over 1% seen once. Material for sequencing was gamma-delta T cells. Every receptor here comes from a human donor. It is not recorded whose cells these are; they may come from a transplant donor.

Worth noting for this clone: For this DNA, TCRdb reports the protein of a much larger clone, which diverges at residue 9, most likely from a read error; the protein presented here is translated directly from the DNA. The chain carries TRDV2 and TRDJ1; a possible D gene is TRDD3 (6 bases). The CDR3 runs 20 residues. Germline CDR1 reads GEAIGNYY; CDR2 reads EKD. The V end lost 2 bases, the J end lost 0 bases, and 27 bases lay between the germline ends. CDR3 nucleotide sequence: TGTGCCTGTGACAAAGTTACTGGGAGAGAACCAACTCAGGACACCGATAAACTCATCTTT. It translates to CACDKVTGREPTQDTDKLIF.

This clone occurred a few times. The rearrangement uses TRDV2 and TRDJ1; 9 bases agree with TRDD3. With 0 bases clipped from V and 8 bases from J, the junction kept 12 bases outside the gene matches. The CDR3 length is 16 residues. Germline V gene sequence: CDR1 GEAIGNYY, CDR2 EKD. The DNA for the CDR3 is TGTGCCTGTGACACCGTCGCTGGGGGATCCCGCGGGAAACTCATCTTT. Protein: CACDTVAGGSRGKLIF.

Comment on this clone: This DNA's translation and the protein TCRdb lists, from a much larger clone, do not match at residue 6, likely due to a read error; the protein shown is translated from the DNA. The chain links TRDV2 to TRDJ1; 7 bases agree with TRDD3. CDR1 is GEAIGNYY, CDR2 EKD, per germline. Trimming took 0 bases from V and 0 from J; bases not matched to a gene: 9. This CDR3 comprises 17 residues. In DNA, the CDR3 is TGTGCCTGTGACACCATGGGTGGGGGACCCGACACCGATAAACTCATCTTT. This sequence encodes CACDTMGGGPDTDKLIF.

Of note for this clone: For this DNA, TCRdb reports the protein of a much larger clone, which diverges at residue 5, most likely from a read error; the protein presented here is translated directly from the DNA. CDR3 nucleotide sequence: TGTGCCTGTGACGCCGTACTGGGGGATACGTTCGATAAACTCATCTTT. Translated, it gives CACDAVLGDTFDKLIF. V usage is TRDV2 and J usage is TRDJ1; 13 bases map to TRDD3. V trimming: 3 bases; J trimming: 4 bases; junction bases outside the gene matches: 7. CDR3 size: 16 residues. In germline, CDR1 is GEAIGNYY, CDR2 EKD.

V gene TRDV2 combines with J gene TRDJ1, with TRDD3 identical over 13 bases. Germline CDR1 is GEAIGNYY and CDR2 is EKD. Trimming at V came to 3 bases and at J to 4 bases, leaving 10 bases not matched to a gene. The CDR3 length is 17 residues. In DNA form, the CDR3 reads TGTGCCTGTGACGGGTTAACTGGGGGATACGCAGGCGATAAACTCATCTTT. Protein sequence: CACDGLTGGYAGDKLIF.

This clone counts as medium-sized. The J gene is TRDJ1, the V gene TRDV2; no clear D gene. This CDR3 spans 15 amino acids. The germline V gene encodes CDR1 GEAIGNYY and CDR2 EKD. V was shortened by 3 bases and J by 0 bases, with 13 bases between the two germline ends. CDR3: CACDGLLSNTDKLIF. CDR3 nucleotides: TGTGCCTGTGACGGACTTCTGTCCAACACCGATAAACTCATCTTT.

This clone is labeled as medium-sized. This chain uses TRDV2 with TRDJ1, with TRDD3 as a possible D gene (6 bases). The V and J ends lost 0 bases and 2 bases respectively, with 15 bases between them. This CDR3 has 16 amino acids. CDR1 and CDR2 (germline): GEAIGNYY, EKD. In nucleotides, the CDR3 is TGTGCCTGTGACACCCTCACTCCCCTGGGGACCGATAAACTCATCTTT. It is translated as CACDTLTPLGTDKLIF.

This clone was found a few times. For this DNA, TCRdb reports the protein of a much larger clone, which diverges at residue 13, most likely from a read error; the protein presented here is translated directly from the DNA. V and J are TRDV2 and TRDJ1; the D gene could be TRDD2 or TRDD3 (5 bases each). CDR3 length equals 15 residues. CDR1 is GEAIGNYY and CDR2 is EKD in the germline V gene. Here the CDR3 reads CACDTVGGSFDKPIF. The CDR3 nucleotides are TGTGCCTGTGACACCGTCGGGGGTTCCTTCGATAAACCCATCTTT.

This clone was seen a handful of times. The translation of this DNA and the TCRdb protein of a much larger clone differ at residue 4, probably owing to a read error; the protein shown here is translated from the DNA. The chain links TRDV2 to TRDJ1; possibly TRDD3 for D (5 bases). Per the germline V gene, CDR1 is GEAIGNYY and CDR2 is EKD. This CDR3 is built from 16 residues. CDR3 loop: CACGTVLRGVTDKLIF. The CDR3 nucleotides read TGTGCCTGTGGCACCGTACTCAGGGGAGTCACCGATAAACTCATCTTT.

This clone is classed as large. This specimen includes other DNA sequences encoding the same CDR3. The V gene is TRDV2, the J gene TRDJ1, with 9 bases identical to TRDD3. V shed 3 bases, J shed 1 base, and the junction held 5 bases outside the gene matches. Per germline, CDR1 GEAIGNYY and CDR2 EKD. The CDR3 consists of 15 residues. CDR3 nucleotide sequence: TGTGCCTGTGACCCACTGGGGATACGCACCGATAAACTCATCTTT. This gives the protein CACDPLGIRTDKLIF.

The chain combines TRDV2 with TRDJ1; TRDD3 matches 12 bases. In germline, CDR1 is GEAIGNYY, CDR2 EKD. Losses at the gene ends were 4 bases for V and 0 bases for J; bases not matched to a gene: 11. The CDR3 spans 18 residues. The CDR3 protein is CACDPVLGDTQYTDKLIF. The DNA of the CDR3 is TGTGCCTGTGATCCTGTACTGGGGGATACCCAGTACACCGATAAACTCATCTTT.

In the case of this clone: The translation of this DNA and the TCRdb protein of a much larger clone differ at residue 6, probably owing to a read error; the protein shown here is translated from the DNA. This chain links TRDV2 with TRDJ1; no clear D gene. The V gene lost 3 bases and the J gene lost 0 bases, with 13 bases spanning the gap. Germline V CDR1 and CDR2: GEAIGNYY, EKD. This CDR3 has 15 residues. The CDR3 protein is CACDQVGQYTDKLIF. Written as DNA, the CDR3 is TGTGCCTGTGACCAGGTCGGGCAGTACACCGATAAACTCATCTTT.

The chain combines TRDV2 with TRDJ1, with 12 bases fitting TRDD3. The CDR3 totals 17 residues. After removal of 4 bases from V and 7 bases from J, the junction contained 15 bases not matched to a gene. Per germline, CDR1 GEAIGNYY and CDR2 EKD. This CDR3 is CACEQLGDTRRPGKLIF. Here the CDR3 DNA reads TGTGCCTGTGAACAACTGGGGGATACCCGAAGACCGGGTAAACTCATCTTT.

This clone was observed at least ten times. The chain carries TRDV2 and TRDJ1; 8 nucleotides line up with TRDD3. From germline, CDR1 is GEAIGNYY and CDR2 EKD. V was clipped by 2 bases and J by 0 bases; unmatched bases: 10. The CDR3 sequence is 17 residues long. The CDR3 protein is CACDRLGGEEYTDKLIF. The CDR3 DNA reads as TGTGCCTGTGACAGACTGGGGGGCGAGGAGTACACCGATAAACTCATCTTT.

Regarding this clone: A read error may be the cause here, since a much bigger clone is one base away. At the DNA level, this CDR3 is encoded by other sequences in the same sample as well. V usage is TRDV2 and J usage is TRDJ1; 8 positions agree with TRDD3. CDR3 length equals 23 residues. Trimming took 3 bases from V and 0 from J; bases not matched to a gene: 29. Per germline, CDR1 GEAIGNYY and CDR2 EKD. This chain's CDR3 is CACDVLRDPQRGDTRGDTDKLIF. The CDR3 DNA is TGTGCCTGTGACGTTCTCCGGGATCCCCAGAGAGGGGATACCAGGGGAGACACCGATAAACTCATCTTT.

Regarding this clone: A single base is all that separates this from a far larger clone, so a read error is likely. Other DNA variants within this sample encode the same CDR3. This chain joins TRDV2 and TRDJ1; 9 nucleotides agree with TRDD3. Germline assignment: CDR1 GEAIGNYY and CDR2 EKD. The V gene end was trimmed by 1 base and the J gene end by 1 base; junction bases not matched to a gene: 3. The CDR3 contains 15 residues. The CDR3: CACDTLGDTTDKLIF. In nucleotides, the CDR3 is TGTGCCTGTGACACACTGGGGGACACCACCGATAAACTCATCTTT.

This clone was picked up a small number of times. The protein recorded in TCRdb matches a much larger clone and deviates from this DNA's translation at residue 7, suggesting a read error; the protein here is obtained by translating the DNA. This rearrangement joins TRDV2 to TRDJ1; 11 nucleotides agree with TRDD3. The CDR3 loop spans 17 amino acids. V shed 0 bases and J 2 bases; nucleotides not matched to a gene: 7. CDR1 GEAIGNYY and CDR2 EKD come from the germline V gene. The CDR3 DNA is TGTGCCTGTGACACCGTATGGGGGATACGGTATACCGATAAACTCATCTTT. This translates into CACDTVWGIRYTDKLIF.

In the case of this clone: TCRdb records a much larger clone's protein for this DNA, with a difference at residue 9 that likely arises from a read error; the protein given is the translation of the DNA. The V call is TRDV2, the J call TRDJ1, with 7 bases lining up with TRDD3. Germline values: CDR1 GEAIGNYY, CDR2 EKD. The ends lost 7 bases at V and 4 bases at J; junction bases unmatched: 14. The CDR3 loop spans 15 amino acids. The CDR3 sequence: CACSLLGSSSDKLIF. The CDR3 DNA reads TGTGCCTGCTCTCTACTGGGGTCCTCAAGCGATAAACTCATCTTT.

On this clone itself: This DNA's translation and the protein TCRdb lists, from a much larger clone, do not match at residue 4, likely due to a read error; the protein shown is translated from the DNA. CDR3 sequence: CACGTIQSASSWDTRQMFF. CDR3 bases: TGTGCCTGTGGCACGATACAGTCCGCCTCCTCCTGGGACACCCGACAGATGTTTTTC. This chain connects TRDV2 to TRDJ3; possible D gene TRDD3, 5 bases. The germline V gene has CDR1 GEAIGNYY and CDR2 EKD. The V end lost 5 bases, the J end lost 0 bases, and 19 bases lay between the germline ends. The CDR3 is 19 amino acids.

Remarks on this clone: A far larger clone is a single base away, which makes a read error likely. The same CDR3 arises from other DNA sequences in this sample as well. The chain recombines TRDV2 with TRDJ1, with D maybe TRDD2 (5 bases). Germline CDR1 reads GEAIGNYY; CDR2 reads EKD. This CDR3 comprises 15 residues. V lost 0 bases and J lost 4, with 14 bases in between. The CDR3 sequence is CACDTVGGSFDKLIF. DNA of the CDR3: TGTGCCTGTGACACCGTCGGAGGTTCCTTCGATAAACTCATCTTT.

This clone qualifies as medium-sized (0.01 to 0.1%). Different DNA sequences within this sample yield the same CDR3. V is TRDV2 and J is TRDJ1; 13 positions match TRDD3. CDR3 size: 17 residues. Unmatched junction bases numbered 11, after V lost 1 base and J lost 7 bases. Germline assignment: CDR1 GEAIGNYY and CDR2 EKD. CDR3 loop: CACDTLLGDTWSGKLIF. The CDR3 DNA reads TGTGCCTGTGACACTCTACTGGGGGATACGTGGTCGGGTAAACTCATCTTT.

This clone appeared a few times. One base separates it from a far larger clone, so it is likely a read error. Additional DNA sequences in this sample encode the identical CDR3. This chain links TRDV2 with TRDJ1; 10 nucleotides line up with TRDD3. V lost 2 bases, J lost 11 bases, and 10 bases stayed unmatched. The CDR3 runs to 14 residues. Germline V gene data show CDR1 as GEAIGNYY and CDR2 as EKD. This CDR3 reads CACDIMGDTPKLIF. For the CDR3, the DNA is TGTGCCTGTGACATTATGGGGGATACCCCTAAGCTCATCTTT.